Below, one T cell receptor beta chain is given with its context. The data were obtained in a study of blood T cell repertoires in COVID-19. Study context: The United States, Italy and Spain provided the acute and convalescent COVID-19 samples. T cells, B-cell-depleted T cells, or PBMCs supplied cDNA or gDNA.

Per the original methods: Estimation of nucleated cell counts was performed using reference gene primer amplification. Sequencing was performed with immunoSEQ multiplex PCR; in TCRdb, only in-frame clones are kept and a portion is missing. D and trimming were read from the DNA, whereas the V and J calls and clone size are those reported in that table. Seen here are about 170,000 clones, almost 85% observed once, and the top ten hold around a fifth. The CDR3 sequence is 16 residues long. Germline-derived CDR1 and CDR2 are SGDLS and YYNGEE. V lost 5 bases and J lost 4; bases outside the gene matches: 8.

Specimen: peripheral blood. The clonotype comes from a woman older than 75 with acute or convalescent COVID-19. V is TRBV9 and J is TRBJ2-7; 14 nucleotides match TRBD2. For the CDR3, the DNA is TGTGCCAGCAGTCCCGGACTAGCGGGAGGTGTGTACGAGCAGTACTTC. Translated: CASSPGLAGGVYEQYF.